The source of this TCR beta chain is a study of T cell repertoires in cytomegalovirus infection. As for the study in general: Both CMV infection and a matching HLA type were indicated by public TCR beta signatures. Findings and caveats of the study: The ex vivo response was dominated by HLA-C-restricted CMV-specific TCR beta clonotypes.

Germline V CDR1 and CDR2: MDHEN, SYDVKM. This CDR3 has 15 amino acids. Trimming took off 5 bases at V and 5 bases at J, with 18 bases between the two ends. TCRdb recomputed calls from the reads with MiXCR, one row per CDR3 protein. The sample yields about 830,000 distinct CDR3 sequences, about 33% seen once. This clonotype turned up a few times. No antigen is known for it. The TCR comes from a human donor in good health (CMV status not recorded). Some clones in this sample may be carry-over from other donors' samples. This specimen consisted of cultured CD8+ T cells from PBMCs, obtained from culture after CMV antigen stimulation. This chain connects TRBV28 to TRBJ2-5; D may match TRBD1 or TRBD2 (5 bases each). The CDR3 sequence: CASSPTLGEWETQYF. The CDR3 DNA sequence: TGTGCCAGCAGTCCTACGCTGGGGGAGTGGGAGACCCAGTACTTC.